The present T cell receptor (beta chain) was sequenced within a study of OX40 agonist ivuxolimab in advanced cancers. The repertoire was sequenced with immunoSEQ multiplex PCR; TCRdb's copy has only in-frame clones and lacks some. The data show some 35,000 clones, over 75% seen once. V was cut by 0 bases and J by 4 bases, with 14 bases left in between. The CDR3 totals 16 residues. Germline V gene data show CDR1 as SGHNT and CDR2 as YYREEE (reference sequence). This material consisted of CD4+ or CD8+ T cells sorted from blood, taken in a trial of the OX40 agonist ivuxolimab. V is TRBV5-4 and J is TRBJ1-3; D is undetermined. The clonotype comes from an adult with an advanced solid tumor such as melanoma, head and neck, liver or kidney cancer. CDR3 in amino acids: CASSLGQTTGGNTIYF. The CDR3 DNA sequence: TGTGCCAGCAGCTTGGGCCAGACAACGGGCGGAAACACCATATATTTT.